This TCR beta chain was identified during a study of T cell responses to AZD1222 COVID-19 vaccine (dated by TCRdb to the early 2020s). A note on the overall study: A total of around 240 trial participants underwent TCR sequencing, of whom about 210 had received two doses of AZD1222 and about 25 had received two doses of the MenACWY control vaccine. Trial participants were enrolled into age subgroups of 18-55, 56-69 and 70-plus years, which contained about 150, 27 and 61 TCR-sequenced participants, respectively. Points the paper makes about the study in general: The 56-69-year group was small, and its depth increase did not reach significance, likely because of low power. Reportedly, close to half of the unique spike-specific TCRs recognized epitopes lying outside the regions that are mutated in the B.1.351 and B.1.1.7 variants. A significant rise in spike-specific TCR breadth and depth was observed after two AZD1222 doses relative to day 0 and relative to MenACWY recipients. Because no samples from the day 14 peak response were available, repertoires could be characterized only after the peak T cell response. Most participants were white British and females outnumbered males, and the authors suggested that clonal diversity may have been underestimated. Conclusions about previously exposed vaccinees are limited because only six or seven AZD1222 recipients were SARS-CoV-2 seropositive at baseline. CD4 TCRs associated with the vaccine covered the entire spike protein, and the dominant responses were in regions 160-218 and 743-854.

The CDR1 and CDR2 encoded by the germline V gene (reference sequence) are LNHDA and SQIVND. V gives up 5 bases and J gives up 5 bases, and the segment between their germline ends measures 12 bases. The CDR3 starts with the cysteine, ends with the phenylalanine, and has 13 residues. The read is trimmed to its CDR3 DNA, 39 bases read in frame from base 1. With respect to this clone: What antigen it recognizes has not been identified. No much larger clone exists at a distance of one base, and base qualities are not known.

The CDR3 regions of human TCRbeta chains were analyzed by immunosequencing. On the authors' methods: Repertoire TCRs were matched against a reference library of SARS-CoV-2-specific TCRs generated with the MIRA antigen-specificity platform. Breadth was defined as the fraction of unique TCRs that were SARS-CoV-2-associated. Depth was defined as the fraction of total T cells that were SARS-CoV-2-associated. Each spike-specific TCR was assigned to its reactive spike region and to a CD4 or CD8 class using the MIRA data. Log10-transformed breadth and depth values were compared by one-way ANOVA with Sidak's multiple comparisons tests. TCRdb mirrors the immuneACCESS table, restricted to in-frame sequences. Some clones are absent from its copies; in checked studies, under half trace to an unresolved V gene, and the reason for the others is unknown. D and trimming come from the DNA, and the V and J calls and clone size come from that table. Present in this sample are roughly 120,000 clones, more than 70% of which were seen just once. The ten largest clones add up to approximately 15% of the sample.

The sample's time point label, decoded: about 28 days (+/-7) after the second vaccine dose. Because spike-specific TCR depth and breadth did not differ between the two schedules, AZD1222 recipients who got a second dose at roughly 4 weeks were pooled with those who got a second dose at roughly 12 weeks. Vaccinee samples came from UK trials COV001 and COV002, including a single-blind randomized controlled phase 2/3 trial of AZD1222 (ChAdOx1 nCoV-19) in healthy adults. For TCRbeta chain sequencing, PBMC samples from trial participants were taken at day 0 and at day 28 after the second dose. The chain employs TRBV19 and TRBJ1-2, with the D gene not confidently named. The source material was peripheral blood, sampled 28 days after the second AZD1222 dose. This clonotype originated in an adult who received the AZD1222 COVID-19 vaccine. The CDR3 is CASSPGILYGYTF. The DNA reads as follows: TGTGCCAGTAGTCCGGGGATCCTGTATGGCTACACCTTC.